The T cell receptor beta chain under discussion was sequenced for a study of blood T cell repertoires in COVID-19 (dated by TCRdb to about 2020). General notes on the study: Collaborator samples came from the United States, Italy and Spain and covered acute and convalescent phases of COVID-19. The material from the prospective study consisted of cDNA or gDNA derived from T cells, B-cell-depleted T cells, or PBMCs. Subjects who had been exposed to COVID-19, were actively infected with it, or had recovered from it provided the deeply sampled blood TCRbeta repertoires that made up the dataset. The repertoires were made available in a free public database intended to serve as a resource for research on the immune response to SARS-CoV-2. The samples were drawn from the first 160 participants of the ongoing ImmuneRACE study and from roughly 1,300 subjects provided by 6 global collaborators. Nearly every sample came with metadata listing a de-identified subject ID, COVID-19 status, age in years and sex. Where available, HLA class I and class II types were obtained from metadata supplied by the sample provider rather than from assay-based typing.

Enrolling through a virtual design, the prospective study's participants ranged in age from roughly 18 to 90 years and lived across 24 United States geographic areas. To assign participants to cohorts, the prospective study relied on clinical history that participants themselves reported in a screening survey and a study questionnaire. ImmuneRACE Cohort 3 recovered participants were defined by two consecutive negative NP/OP PCR tests, healthcare professional clearance, or symptom resolution. Mobile phlebotomists in the prospective study collected whole blood, serum and a nasopharyngeal or oropharyngeal swab from every participant. Over a roughly 2-month period, participants in the prospective study had the option of providing additional blood draws and questionnaires. Blood samples from the prospective study were shipped frozen or at room temperature prior to DNA extraction. TCRbeta CDR3 regions were amplified from genomic DNA using the immunoSEQ Assay, a bias-controlled multiplex PCR. Per the source publication's procedure: The number of nucleated cells in each sample was estimated from the amplification of reference gene primers within the assay. Sequence reads were collapsed and filtered to measure the absolute abundance of every unique TCRbeta CDR3 rearrangement. For each sample, productive Simpson clonality was calculated as the square root of Simpson's diversity index over productive rearrangements. This is the immuneACCESS table as TCRdb keeps it, with only in-frame sequences that have V and J called. A part of the clones is gone; compared with another copy, unresolved V genes explain less than half, and the rest is unexplained. The V and J calls and clone size come from that table; D and trimming were worked out from the DNA. The sample profile shows 320,000 or so clones; approximately 88% of them were found once. 5% to 6% of the sample lies in the top ten.

The CDR3 runs 17 amino acids, cysteine and phenylalanine included. Here the CDR3 DNA is all that survives: 51 bases in frame from base 1. CDR1 and CDR2, per the germline V gene, are SGHDT and YYEEEE. Trimming takes 4 bases off V and 4 bases off J; junction bases not matched to a gene: 14. Details on this clone: Its antigen remains undetermined. No qualities accompany the bases; no much larger clone lies one base away.

Paper-wide results and their limitations: Clinical and demographic metadata were provided uncurated, with the amount varying by source and participant.

The specimen was PBMCs or T cells enriched from blood (not recorded which). Here the chain combines TRBV5-6 and TRBJ1-2, with TRBD1 matching 9 junction bases. The receptor was derived from a man younger than 40 who had recovered from COVID-19. The nucleotide sequence reads TGTGCCAGCAGCCCCGGGACAGGGACTGGTCTCTCCTATGGCTACACCTTC. Translated, this gives CASSPGTGTGLSYGYTF.